This T cell receptor beta chain is drawn from a study of T-cell memory formation after mild COVID-19 (dated by TCRdb to the early 2020s). About the full investigation: Most TCR sequence clusters were specific to one of the two donors. T-cell clones expanding and contracting after mild COVID-19 in two donors were tracked by longitudinal TCRalpha and TCRbeta repertoire sequencing. Two young, previously healthy adult volunteers, one female and one male, were included in the cohort. What the study reported, not specific to this receptor: Contracting CD4+ clones were found mainly in CM and EM memory subsets, while CD8+ clones were enriched in EMRA. Clones that contracted from day 15 to 85 showed balanced CD4/CD8 phenotypes, whereas a second wave of clones that expanded from day 15 to 37 leaned towards CD4+. Only two mild cases were covered by the study, and larger cohorts that include severe cases with pre-infection samples were considered necessary. Whether the second-wave clones peaking on day 37 were SARS-CoV-2 specific was not confirmed. The detection of some responding clones in pre-infection memory suggests that pre-existing cross-reactive memory T cells joined the SARS-CoV-2 response.

The reads were generated on an Illumina NovaSeq 6000. Using 5'RACE with constant-segment primers, TCRalpha and TCRbeta cDNA libraries were constructed, with sample barcodes and unique molecular identifiers added in the process. RNA was extracted from every sample with Trizol reagent. Library amplification was performed in two PCR steps, and a second sample barcode and Illumina TruSeq adapters were introduced in the second step. Libraries were sequenced on an Illumina NovaSeq with 2 x 150 bp paired-end reads. Under the source paper's analysis protocol: With migec v1.2.7, reads were demultiplexed and then collapsed into UMI-guided consensus sequences. Using mixcr v2.1.11, UMI consensuses were aligned to TRA and TRB V and J templates and then assembled into clonotypes. A clonotype was counted as expanded or contracted only when both edgeR and NoisET called the clonotype significant, with the noise models trained on biological replicates. For edgeR calls, a false discovery rate-adjusted p below 0.01 and a log2 fold-change threshold of 1 were applied. As an exploratory analysis of dynamics, max-normalized trajectories of the 1000 most abundant clonotypes were examined with PCA combined with hierarchical clustering. Separately sequenced CD4+ and CD8+ repertoires were used to assign a CD4 or CD8 phenotype to each responding clone. TCRdb reworked the public reads: Q25 trimming with fastp, MiXCR clone assembly, productive beta chains retained. For every CDR3 protein sequence, its rows merge into one entry that carries the most common genes and DNA. The V and J calls come from TCRdb's annotation, not from the publication. This sample holds about 300,000 distinct CDR3 sequences; approximately 19% were observed only once. The ten largest clones add up to around 21% of the sample.

Only a few counts were recorded for this clonotype. The antigen it binds to is not known. Base-call qualities are not available, and no considerably larger clone is one nucleotide away. The germline V gene specifies SGHRS as CDR1 and YFSETQ as CDR2. Relative to germline, V is 2 bases shorter and J is 4 bases shorter, with 15 bases between their ends. The CDR3 runs 15 amino acids, cysteine and phenylalanine included. Left in the record is the CDR3 DNA by itself, 45 bases read in frame from the first base. Ficoll-Paque density gradient centrifugation was the method used to isolate PBMCs. This chain joins TRBV5-1 to TRBJ2-5; the D gene is possibly TRBD1 or TRBD2, each agreeing over 7 bases. The receptor was derived from a man aged 18 to 35 who had mild COVID-19 (a few samples of this study predate the infection). The sample titles of this study are shuffled in the database, so cell type and time point are left out; the donor was told from shared clones. Specimen: PBMCs or a T cell subset sorted from them (not recorded which). The nucleotide sequence is given as TGCGCCAGCAGCTTCAGCGCAGGGGGGGGAGAGACCCAGTACTTC. Its translation is CASSFSAGGGETQYF.